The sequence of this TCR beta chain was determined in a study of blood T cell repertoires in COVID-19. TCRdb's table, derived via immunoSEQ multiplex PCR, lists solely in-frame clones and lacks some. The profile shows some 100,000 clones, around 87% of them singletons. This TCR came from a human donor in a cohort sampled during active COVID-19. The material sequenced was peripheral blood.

The CDR3 bases are TGTGCCAGTAGTCCCGGGGGATTCAATGAGCAGTTCTTC. Protein product: CASSPGGFNEQFF. This chain links TRBV19 with TRBJ2-1; D is possibly TRBD2 (6 bases). This CDR3 contains 13 residues. The germline V and J ends were trimmed by 5 bases and 6 bases, with 11 bases remaining between them. Germline V gene sequence: CDR1 LNHDA, CDR2 SQIVND (reference sequence). The full variable domain, with the rest looked up from reference TRBV19 and TRBJ2-1, is DGGITQSPKYLFRKEGQNVTLSCEQNLNHDAMYWYRQDPGQGLRLIYYSQIVNDFQKGDIAEGYSVSREKKESFPLTVTSAQKNPTAFYLCASSPGGFNEQFFGPGTRLTVL.